A single T cell receptor (beta chain) is shown here with its context. This clonotype appeared once. No antigen is known for it. Qualities for individual bases were not recorded, and no much larger clone is one base off. Relative to germline, V is 1 base shorter and J is 9 bases shorter, with 7 bases between their ends. Including cysteine and phenylalanine, the CDR3 has 12 amino acids. Only the CDR3 region is kept as DNA, spanning 36 bases read in frame from base 1. The receptor library was made with 5' RACE. Sequencing took place on an Illumina HiSeq 2500. A second PCR of about 6 to 12 cycles was run with a J-beta primer mix and a sample-barcoded 5' primer. A unique molecular identifier was introduced onto each TCR beta cDNA molecule by a template-switch 5' adaptor carrying 12 random nucleotides. At least 2.5 million CDR3-containing paired-end reads were obtained from each sample. All of the RNA was converted into first-strand cDNA using the Mint cDNA synthesis kit, with a TRBC-specific oligonucleotide serving as the primer. Following uracil-DNA glycosylase treatment, all cDNA underwent a first 18-cycle PCR with the universal primers M1SS and BC2_uni_R. The original pipeline was this. Normalization of each sample was performed by random selection of 1 million high-quality reads, each carrying a distinct molecular identifier. Reads with shared molecular identifiers were discarded instead of being binned into consensus sequences. MiTCR, with a Q25 quality threshold and the strictest error-elimination algorithm, was used for CDR3 identification, clonotype clustering and error correction. A nonparametric unseen species model with Euler transformation was used to estimate lower-bound total TCR beta diversity. TCRdb redid the processing of the public reads, applying fastp at Q25 and MiXCR, and retained in-frame beta chains. Each CDR3 protein appears once, grouped with its most common genes and DNA. TCRdb, not the original authors, processed these V and J calls. The sample contains approximately 780,000 distinct CDR3 sequences, roughly 26% of them found a single time. The ten largest clones represent around 3% of the sample.

This sample was included in a study of blood T cells in healthy people across ages (dated by TCRdb to 2014 to 2015). A note on the overall study: Template switching captured roughly one uniquely barcoded TCR beta cDNA molecule per two T cells in model experiments. Age-related changes in TCR beta repertoire diversity were measured in the study by deep sequencing normalized with unique cDNA molecular identifiers. The donors were split into four age groups: young (average around 17 years), middle-aged (about 40), aged (roughly 60) and long-lived (about 82). Using the same blood draw, the study looked at two additional independent replicas of 1 million unique cDNA reads for two donors, one aged 18 to 30 and the other aged 80 or older. Study-wide conclusions, independent of this receptor: The percentage of naive T cells measured by flow cytometry correlated strongly with observed TCR beta diversity. Observed TCR beta diversity per million T cells fell roughly linearly with age, and a significant reduction was already apparent by age about 36. Since profiling was done on bulk unsorted PBMCs, naive and antigen-experienced compartments could not be conclusively compared. The CMV infection status of donors was not known, potentially confounding age-related changes in expanded clonotypes. Estimates of total diversity based on one million sequenced T cells were regarded as lower bounds and as underestimates. Compared with the aged group, the long-lived group had more naive CD4+ T cells, fewer expanded clones and increased TCR diversity, a pattern suggesting age selection.

The 39 donors, aged about 6 to 100 years, were systemically healthy Caucasian individuals from Russia. About 10 milliliters of peripheral blood were collected from each donor into EDTA-treated Vacutainer tubes. Ficoll-Paque density-gradient centrifugation was used to isolate PBMCs, with at least 7 million per sample. Total RNA, at least 6 micrograms per sample, was extracted from PBMCs with Trizol reagent. The percentages of naive CD45RAhigh/CD27high T cells were determined by flow cytometry on a PBMC aliquot from every donor. This same sample was also taken into another study, of T cells of mothers and their children. That second publication adds: Donors were nine systemically healthy Caucasian individuals: three mothers and their six children. cDNA synthesis used all of the extracted RNA, with approximately 1.4 ug of RNA in each 15 ul reaction. Sample barcodes and 2-4 random nucleotides were added via the M1S primer in the second PCR. Over 8.5 million TCR beta CDR3 reads came from each mother, compared with approximately 2.8 million reads from each child. TCR recombination output is similarly shaped by thymic selection in related and unrelated pairs, with a minor effect exerted by inherited differences. Related mother-child pairs always showed normalized repertoire overlap that was slightly higher than in unrelated mother-child pairs, though the difference was never significant. No persistent microchimeric T cell clones were detected, at a sensitivity of approximately 90 clones per million clonotypes. Deep NGS was used in the study to compare the TCR beta repertoires of mothers and children and to look for features that separate related mother-child pairs from unrelated individuals. On average, the children were around 11 +/- 4 years old, while the mothers were about 38 +/- 4 years old. After adapter ligation with NEBNext reagents, the libraries were sequenced on Illumina HiSeq 2000 with 100+100 nt paired-end reads. To prevent cross-contamination, the mother and child libraries were prepared one month apart and sequenced in separate runs. For each donor, between about 450,000 and 2,300,000 distinct TCR beta clonotypes were identified. Naive TCR beta clonotypes were estimated from low-frequency clonotypes matched to each donor's FACS-determined naive share, without sorting.

Material for sequencing was blood. This receptor was identified in a boy aged 10-17 years in good health. Rearrangement joined TRBV12-3 or TRBV12-4 to TRBJ1-5; no D segment can be confidently identified. The sequence in DNA is TGTGCCAGCAGTTTAGGAACGCGGCCCCAGCATTTT. Its translation reads: CASSLGTRPQHF.